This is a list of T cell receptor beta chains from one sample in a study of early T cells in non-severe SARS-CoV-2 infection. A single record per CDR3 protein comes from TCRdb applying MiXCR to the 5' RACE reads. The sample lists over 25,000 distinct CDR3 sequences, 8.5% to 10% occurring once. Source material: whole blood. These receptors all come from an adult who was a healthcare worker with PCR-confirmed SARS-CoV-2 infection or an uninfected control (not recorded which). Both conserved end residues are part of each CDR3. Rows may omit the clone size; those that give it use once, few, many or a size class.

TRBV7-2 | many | CASSAWDTEAFF
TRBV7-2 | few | CASSLGGHEQFF
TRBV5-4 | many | CASRLAATDTQYF
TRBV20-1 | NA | CSADLAGVMVSYNEQFF
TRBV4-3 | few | CASSQDGQSYGYTF
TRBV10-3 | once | CAISESDRNYEQYF
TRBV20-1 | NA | CSASDPKDRGDQPQHF
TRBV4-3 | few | CASSQDRGEPDTQYF
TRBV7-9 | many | CASSLQSGASTYGYTF
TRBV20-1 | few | CSAGSGNGEQFF
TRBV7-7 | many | CASSTGQSQYNEQFF
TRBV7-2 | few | CASSSRLLGGSPLHF
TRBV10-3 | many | CAISDPAGGMSSPLHF
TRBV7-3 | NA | CASSYRLAGGPGELFF
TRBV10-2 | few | CASKDRAGTGELFF
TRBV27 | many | CASSLYLGPAGVTNTGELFF
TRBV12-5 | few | CASGFYIAAGPSYEQYF
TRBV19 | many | CASGSSGTQTQYF
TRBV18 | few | CASSPGTAAETQYF
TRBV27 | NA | CASSQTRTGPNSPLHF
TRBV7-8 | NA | CASTLTPGAGQGRGYTF
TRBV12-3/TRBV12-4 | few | CASSFNRVNQPQHF
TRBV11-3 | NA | CASSLYGTGHNEQFF
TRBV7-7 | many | CASSPGGMNTGELFF
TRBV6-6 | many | CASSYSRGGDTQYF
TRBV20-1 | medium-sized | CSARLGTGASYNSPLHF
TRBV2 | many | CASRETYGFTDTQYF